This T cell receptor (beta chain) was identified in a study of naive and memory T cell subsets. Study-wide results and limits: RNA-based TCR counts may shift with T cell activation and differentiation.

Concerning this clonotype: The antigen is unknown.

From germline, CDR1 is LNHDA and CDR2 SQIVND (reference sequence). The V and J ends lost 6 bases and 3 bases, in that order; junction bases with no gene match: 9. The CDR3 runs 16 residues. Alpha and beta libraries were amplified separately from the second PCR onward. Four subsets defined by CD45RA and CD27 were sorted after CD3, CD4, CD8 and live/dead staining. An equimolar mix of two oligonucleotides served as the beta constant-region primer for TRBC1 and TRBC2. A 12-nucleotide UMI and the SP2 primer were added to the cDNA 3' end by oligonucleotide ligation. TCRdb processed the UMI-ligation and nested PCR reads anew with MiXCR; each CDR3 protein has one entry. The sample lists about 90,000 distinct CDR3 sequences, 7% seen once, with over 1.5% in the top ten.

Material: central memory CD4+ T cells from blood. The sequence derives from a human donor in good health. V is TRBV19 and J is TRBJ1-2; 11 bases are shared with TRBD1. CDR3 nucleotide sequence: TGTGCCAGTAGGAACCCGCGGGACAGGGGGTACTATGGCTACACCTTC. Translated, it gives CASRNPRDRGYYGYTF.